The clone carrying this TCR beta chain ranks as medium-sized. The sample originates from a study of patients and donors after allogeneic stem cell transplantation. TCRdb reanalysed the RT-PCR reads using MiXCR and keeps one entry per CDR3 protein. Of some 950 distinct CDR3 sequences in the sample, more than 0.35% were seen once. The germline gives CDR1 SGHTA, CDR2 FQGNSA. CDR3 length equals 13 residues. The V end was cut by 5 bases, the J end by 2 bases, with 8 bases between. Material: blood, either unsorted or a sorted T cell fraction (not recorded which). This receptor was taken from a human donor who was either an allogeneic HSCT recipient or a stem cell or donor lymphocyte infusion donor (not recorded which). It is not recorded whose cells these are; they may come from a transplant donor. The chain uses TRBV7-2 and TRBJ2-3; no clear D. The CDR3 DNA is TGTGCCAGCAGCCCTACCTACACAGATACGCAGTATTTT. It is translated as CASSPTYTDTQYF.